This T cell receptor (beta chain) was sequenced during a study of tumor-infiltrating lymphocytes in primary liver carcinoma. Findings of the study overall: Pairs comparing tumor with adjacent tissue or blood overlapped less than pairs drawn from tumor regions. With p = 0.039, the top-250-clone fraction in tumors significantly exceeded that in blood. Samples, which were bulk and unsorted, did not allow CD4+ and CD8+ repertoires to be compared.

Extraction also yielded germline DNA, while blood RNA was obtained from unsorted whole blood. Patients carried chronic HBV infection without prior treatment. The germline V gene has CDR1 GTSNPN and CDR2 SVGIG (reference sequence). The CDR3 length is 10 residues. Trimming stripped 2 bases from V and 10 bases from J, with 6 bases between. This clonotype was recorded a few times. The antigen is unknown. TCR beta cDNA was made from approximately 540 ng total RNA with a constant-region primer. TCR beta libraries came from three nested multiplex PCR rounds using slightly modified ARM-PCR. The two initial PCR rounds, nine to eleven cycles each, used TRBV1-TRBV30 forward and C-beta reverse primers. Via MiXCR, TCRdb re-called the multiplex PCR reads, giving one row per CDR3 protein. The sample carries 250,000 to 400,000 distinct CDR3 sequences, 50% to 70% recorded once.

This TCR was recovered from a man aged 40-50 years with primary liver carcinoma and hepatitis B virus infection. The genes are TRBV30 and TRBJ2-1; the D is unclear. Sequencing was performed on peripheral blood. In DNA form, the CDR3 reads TGTGCCTGGAGTTCTGGGGAGCAGTTCTTC. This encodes CAWSSGEQFF.